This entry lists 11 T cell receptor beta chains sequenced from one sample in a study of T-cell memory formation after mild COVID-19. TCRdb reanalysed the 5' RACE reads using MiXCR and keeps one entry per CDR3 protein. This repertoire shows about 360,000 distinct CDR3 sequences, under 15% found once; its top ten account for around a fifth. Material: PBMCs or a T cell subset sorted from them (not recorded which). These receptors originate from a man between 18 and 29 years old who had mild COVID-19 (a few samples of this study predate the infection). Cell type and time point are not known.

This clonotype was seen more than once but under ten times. CDR3 nucleotide sequence: TGCAGTGCTTTAGCGGGGGGCCCAGGGGAGGAGCAGTACGTC. Protein sequence: CSALAGGPGEEQYV. The chain has TRBV20-1 and TRBJ2-7; 10 bases line up with TRBD2. The germline CDR1 and CDR2 sequences are DFQATT and SNEGSKA (reference sequence). V trimming: 5 bases; J trimming: 7 bases; junction bases outside the gene matches: 11. CDR3 length: 14 residues.

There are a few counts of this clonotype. The CDR3 region is CASRPTSGRADTQYF. DNA for the CDR3: TGTGCCAGCAGACCAACTAGCGGGAGAGCAGATACGCAGTATTTT. The chain recombines TRBV12-3 or TRBV12-4 with TRBJ2-3; the match to TRBD2 covers 11 bases. V shed 6 bases and J 4 bases; nucleotides not matched to a gene: 6. The CDR3 runs to 15 residues.

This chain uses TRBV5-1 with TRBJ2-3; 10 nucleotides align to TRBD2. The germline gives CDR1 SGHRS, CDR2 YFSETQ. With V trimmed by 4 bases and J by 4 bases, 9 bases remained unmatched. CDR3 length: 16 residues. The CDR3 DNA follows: TGCGCCAGCAGCCCAAAAGCGGGGGGGCCCCCAGATACGCAGTATTTT. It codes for CASSPKAGGPPDTQYF.

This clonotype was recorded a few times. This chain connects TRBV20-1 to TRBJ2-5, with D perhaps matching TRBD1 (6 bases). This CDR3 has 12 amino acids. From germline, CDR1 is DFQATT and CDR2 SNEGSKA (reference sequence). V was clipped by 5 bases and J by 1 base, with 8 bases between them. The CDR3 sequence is CSAGQSQETQYF. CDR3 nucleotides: TGCAGTGCTGGACAGAGCCAAGAGACCCAGTACTTC.

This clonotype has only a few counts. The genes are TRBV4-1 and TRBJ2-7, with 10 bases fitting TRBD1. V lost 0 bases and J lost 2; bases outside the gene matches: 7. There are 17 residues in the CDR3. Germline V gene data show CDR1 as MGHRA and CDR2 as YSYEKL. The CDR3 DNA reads TGCGCCAGCAGCCAAGAGGTAGTAGGGACAGGGGCCTACGAGCAGTACTTC. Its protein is CASSQEVVGTGAYEQYF.

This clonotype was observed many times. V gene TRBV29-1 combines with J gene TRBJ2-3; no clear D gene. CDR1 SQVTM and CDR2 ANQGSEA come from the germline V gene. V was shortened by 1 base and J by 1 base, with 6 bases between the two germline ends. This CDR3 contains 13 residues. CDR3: CSVEGGGTDTQYF. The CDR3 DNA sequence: TGCAGCGTTGAAGGTGGGGGCACAGATACGCAGTATTTT.

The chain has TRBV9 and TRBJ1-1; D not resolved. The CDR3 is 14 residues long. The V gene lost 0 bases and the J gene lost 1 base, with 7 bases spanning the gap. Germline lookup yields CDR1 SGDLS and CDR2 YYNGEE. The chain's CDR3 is CASSVVSSNTEAFF. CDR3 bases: TGTGCCAGCAGCGTAGTCTCATCGAACACTGAAGCTTTCTTT.

The CDR3 sequence: CASSLNLPETQYF. The CDR3 DNA follows: TGTGCCAGCAGTTTAAACCTCCCAGAGACCCAGTACTTC. The V gene is TRBV12-3 or TRBV12-4, the J gene TRBJ2-5; D ambiguous. This CDR3 comprises 13 residues. Trimming shortened V by 2 bases and J by 4 bases, and 8 bases separated the two germline ends.

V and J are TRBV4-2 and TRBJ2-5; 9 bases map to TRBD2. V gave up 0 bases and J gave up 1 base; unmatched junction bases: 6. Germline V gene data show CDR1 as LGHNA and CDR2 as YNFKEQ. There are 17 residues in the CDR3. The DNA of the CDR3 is TGTGCCAGCAGCCAAGATCTTAGGACTAGCGTCCAAGAGACCCAGTACTTC. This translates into CASSQDLRTSVQETQYF.

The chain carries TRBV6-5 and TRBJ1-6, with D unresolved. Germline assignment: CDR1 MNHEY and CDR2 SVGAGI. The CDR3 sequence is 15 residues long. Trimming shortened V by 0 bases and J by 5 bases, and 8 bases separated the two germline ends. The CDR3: CASSYSSRNNSPLHF. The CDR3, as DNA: TGTGCCAGCAGTTACTCGAGCCGGAATAATTCACCCCTCCACTTT.

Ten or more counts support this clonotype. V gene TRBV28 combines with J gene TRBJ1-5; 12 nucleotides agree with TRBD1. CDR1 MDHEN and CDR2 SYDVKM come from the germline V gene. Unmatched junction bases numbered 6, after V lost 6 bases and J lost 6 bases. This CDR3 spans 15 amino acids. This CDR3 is CASRPRDRGRQPQHF. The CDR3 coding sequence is TGTGCCAGCAGACCCCGGGACAGGGGGCGTCAGCCCCAGCATTTT.